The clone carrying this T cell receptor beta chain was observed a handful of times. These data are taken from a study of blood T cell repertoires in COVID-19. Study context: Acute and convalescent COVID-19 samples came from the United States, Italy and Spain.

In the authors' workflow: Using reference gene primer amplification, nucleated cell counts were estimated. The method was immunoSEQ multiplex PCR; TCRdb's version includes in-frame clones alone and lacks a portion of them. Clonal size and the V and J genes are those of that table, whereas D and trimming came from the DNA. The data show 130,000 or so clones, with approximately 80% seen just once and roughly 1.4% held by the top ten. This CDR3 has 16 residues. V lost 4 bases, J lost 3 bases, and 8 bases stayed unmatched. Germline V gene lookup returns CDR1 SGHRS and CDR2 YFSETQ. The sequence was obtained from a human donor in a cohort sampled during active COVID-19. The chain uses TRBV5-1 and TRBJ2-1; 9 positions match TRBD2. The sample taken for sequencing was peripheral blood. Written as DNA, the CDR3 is TGCGCCAGCAGCCGCGGACTAGCGATAAACTACAATGAGCAGTTCTTC. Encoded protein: CASSRGLAINYNEQFF.